These 5 T cell receptor beta chains came from one sample sequenced in a study of shared T cell receptors in the human thymus. Profiling relied on immunoSEQ multiplex PCR, and the TCRdb table lists in-frame clones only, not all of them. The sample contains 500,000 to 750,000 clones, approximately 90% of which appear only once. This sample was shared with a second study, whose subject was human thymus T cells.

The source material was thymocytes. These receptors all stem from a boy less than two years old with a congenital heart defect.

CDR3 DNA sequence: TGTGCCAGCTCATCGAACCTCGACAGGCTGAACTATGGCTACACCTTC. Amino acid sequence: CASSSNLDRLNYGYTF. V gene TRBV18 combines with J gene TRBJ1-2, with D perhaps TRBD1 (6 bases). This CDR3 contains 16 residues. The V end was cut by 5 bases, the J end by 2 bases, with 18 bases between. Looked up from germline, CDR1 is KGHSH and CDR2 is LQKENI.

The rearrangement joins TRBV7-2 to TRBJ2-2, with 13 bases lining up with TRBD2. Per the germline V gene, CDR1 is SGHTA and CDR2 is FQGNSA. The CDR3 consists of 19 residues. J gave up 2 bases and V 5 bases, and 11 bases lay outside the gene matches. The CDR3 is CASSIPGTSGELNTGELFF. The CDR3 nucleotides read TGTGCCAGCAGCATCCCCGGGACTAGCGGGGAATTAAACACCGGGGAGCTGTTTTTT.

The gene calls are TRBV28 and TRBJ2-1; D perhaps matches TRBD2 (6 bases). Germline-derived CDR1 and CDR2 are MDHEN and SYDVKM. The V and J ends lost 4 bases and 8 bases respectively, with 9 bases between them. The CDR3 has 12 amino acids. This chain's CDR3 is CASSSGEHEQFF. CDR3 DNA sequence: TGTGCCAGCAGTTCGGGGGAGCATGAGCAGTTCTTC. Full variable domain (remainder filled in from reference TRBV28 and TRBJ2-1): DVKVTQSSRYLVKRTGEKVFLECVQDMDHENMFWYRQDPGLGLRLIYFSYDVKMKEKGDIPEGYSVSREKKERFSLILESASTNQTSMYLCASSSGEHEQFFGPGTRLTVL.

This clone was picked up one time. The V and J genes are TRBV7-9 and TRBJ1-1; the D is unclear. The length of the CDR3 is 12 residues. CDR1 is SEHNR, CDR2 FQNEAQ, per germline (reference sequence). V was pared by 6 bases and J by 2 bases, with 7 bases between. For the CDR3, the DNA is TGTGCCAGCAGTCCGGTTAACACTGAAGCTTTCTTT. Translation gives CASSPVNTEAFF.

The chain employs TRBV5-4 and TRBJ2-7, with a weak D call TRBD2 (6 bases). Germline values: CDR1 SGHNT, CDR2 YYREEE (reference sequence). The CDR3 is made up of 19 amino acids. V dropped 2 bases and J dropped 9 bases, with 33 bases sitting between them. CDR3 amino acids: CASSLRVGSGGTPPQGQYF. The CDR3 DNA reads TGTGCCAGCAGCTTAAGGGTCGGGAGTGGTGGCACTCCCCCACAAGGGCAGTACTTC.